This T cell receptor beta chain was sequenced during a study of metastatic and nonmetastatic thyroid tumors. As concerns this clone: Its target is not known.

Findings and limits, study-wide: It was reportedly found that TCR beta diversity was significantly higher in malignant thyroid tumors than in benign nodules, a difference seen in both blood and tumor samples.

Authors' data handling: Construction of a distant-metastasis classifier for papillary thyroid cancer relied on CDR3 differences across clinicopathological groups. TCRdb re-analyzed the PCR reads through MiXCR. These V and J calls originate from TCRdb's pipeline instead of the authors' own analysis. The sample holds about 92,000 clones, 15% seen once. All patients reached thyroid surgery having received no treatment beforehand. Losses at the gene ends were 3 bases for V and 5 bases for J; bases not matched to a gene: 7. Germline CDR1 and CDR2: SGHDT and YYEEEE. The CDR3 loop spans 14 amino acids. The clonotype originates from a female donor with papillary thyroid cancer or a benign thyroid nodule (not recorded which). Some clones in this sample may be carry-over from other donors' samples. Specimen: blood. This rearrangement joins TRBV5-6 to TRBJ2-7; TRBD1 matches 8 bases. CDR3 loop: CASSSGGAYDEQYF. CDR3 nucleotide sequence: TGTGCCAGCAGCTCAGGGGGCGCGTACGACGAGCAGTACTTC.